This T cell receptor (beta chain) came from a study of T cell repertoires in cytomegalovirus infection. In TCRdb, the reads were re-called with MiXCR into one record per CDR3 protein. Of almost 500,000 distinct CDR3 sequences in the sample, about 11% were seen once. The table lists this clonotype with a few counts. V gave up 4 bases and J gave up 5 bases; unmatched junction bases: 2. Germline V gene data show CDR1 as ENHRY and CDR2 as SYGVKD. The CDR3 has 14 residues. Material: PBMCs. V usage is TRBV10-3 and J usage is TRBJ2-3; 11 bases line up with TRBD1. The sequence was collected from a human donor in good health (CMV status not recorded). Some clones in this sample may be carry-over from other donors' samples. As DNA, the CDR3 is TGTGCCATCAGTGTGGACAGGGGGCGAGATACGCAGTATTTT. This encodes CAISVDRGRDTQYF.